These 16 T cell receptor beta chains came from one sample sequenced in a study of blood T cell repertoires in COVID-19. Clones were read by immunoSEQ multiplex PCR, and TCRdb kept only the in-frame ones, dropping some. The sample contains under 200,000 clones, 80% to 85% of which appear only once. The material sequenced was peripheral blood. The receptors stem from a young man with active or convalescent COVID-19.

The genes are TRBV29-1 and TRBJ1-1; D might be TRBD1 (6 bases). The CDR3 has 12 amino acids. Germline V gene sequence: CDR1 SQVTM, CDR2 ANQGSEA. Trimming took 4 bases from V and 6 from J, leaving 12 bases between them. The CDR3 loop is CSVVRPGAEAFF. CDR3 nucleotides: TGCAGCGTTGTTAGACCAGGGGCTGAAGCTTTCTTT.

Written as DNA, the CDR3 is TGCGCCAGCTCCGGACAGGGCTTGAAGACCCAGTACTTC. It translates to CASSGQGLKTQYF. The chain couples TRBV10-1 to TRBJ2-5; 8 bases map to TRBD1. Germline values: CDR1 WNHNN, CDR2 SYGVQD (reference sequence). The CDR3 length is 13 residues. With 8 bases clipped from V and 6 bases from J, the junction kept 8 bases outside the gene matches.

The V call is TRBV5-4, the J call TRBJ2-3, with 10 nucleotides matching TRBD2. Trimming at V came to 3 bases and at J to 9 bases, leaving 4 bases not matched to a gene. Per germline, CDR1 SGHNT and CDR2 YYREEE (reference sequence). The length of the CDR3 is 13 residues. As DNA, the CDR3 is TGTGCCAGCAGCTCAACTAGCGGGGTGACGCAGTATTTT. Translating gives CASSSTSGVTQYF.

The V and J genes are TRBV6-5 and TRBJ1-4; possible D gene TRBD1, 6 bases. Germline CDR1 reads MNHEY; CDR2 reads SVGAGI. Trimming shortened V by 0 bases and J by 7 bases, and 9 bases separated the two germline ends. The CDR3 has 14 residues. The CDR3 nucleotides are TGTGCCAGCAGTTACTCGAGGGGGTTTGAAAAACTGTTTTTT. It codes for CASSYSRGFEKLFF.

The chain couples TRBV29-1 to TRBJ1-1; D is ambiguous. Trimming removed 5 bases at V and 1 base at J, with 8 bases between. CDR3 length: 12 amino acids. Germline CDR1 SQVTM, CDR2 ANQGSEA. The CDR3 nucleotides are TGCAGCGTTACCTCAGGGAACACTGAAGCTTTCTTT. Amino acid sequence: CSVTSGNTEAFF.

The count of this clone is one. V and J are TRBV5-8 and TRBJ2-5, with D perhaps TRBD1 (5 bases). Between the trimmed V and J ends, which lost 1 base and 1 base, there was a span of 8 bases. CDR3 length equals 14 residues. Per the germline V gene, CDR1 is SGHTS and CDR2 is YDEGEE. The CDR3: CASSLRGLQETQYF. The CDR3 region has the DNA TGTGCCAGCAGCTTGAGGGGTCTCCAAGAGACCCAGTACTTC. Supplemented by reference TRBV5-8 and TRBJ2-5, the full variable domain reads EAGVTQSPTHLIKTRGQQATLRCSPISGHTSVYWYQQALGLGLQFLLWYDEGEERNRGNFPPRFSGRQFPNYSSELNVNALELEDSALYLCASSLRGLQETQYFGPGTRLLVL.

The chain joins TRBV12-5 to TRBJ2-5; 8 bases line up with TRBD1. The CDR3 contains 14 residues. Per germline, CDR1 LGHNT and CDR2 FRNRAP. Trimming took 7 bases from V and 5 from J; bases not matched to a gene: 9. CDR3 in DNA: TGTGCTAGTGCCGACCAGGGGGCCAGGGAGACCCAGTACTTC. Translated, it gives CASADQGARETQYF.

This clone has just a few counts. The gene calls are TRBV2 and TRBJ1-6; 7 positions agree with TRBD1. CDR3 length equals 15 residues. V was pared by 3 bases and J by 5 bases, with 4 bases of the junction left unmatched. From germline, CDR1 is SNHLY and CDR2 FYNNEI. The CDR3 DNA is TGTGCCAGCAGTGAGGGACAGCCGAATAATTCACCCCTCCACTTT. This encodes CASSEGQPNNSPLHF.

The chain couples TRBV3-1 (or the pseudogene TRBV3-2) to TRBJ2-7; weak D call: TRBD2 (6 bases). This CDR3 comprises 14 residues. V dropped 3 bases and J dropped 0 bases, with 9 bases sitting between them. The germline V gene encodes CDR1 LGHDT and CDR2 YNNKEL (reference sequence). CDR3 amino acids: CASSQGLDSYEQYF. The CDR3 DNA is TGTGCCAGCAGCCAGGGACTCGACTCCTACGAGCAGTACTTC.

The chain couples TRBV6-5 to TRBJ2-1; D gene ambiguous. The CDR3 is 15 residues long. The V and J ends lost 6 bases and 0 bases respectively, with 12 bases between them. Germline V gives CDR1 MNHEY, CDR2 SVGAGI. The CDR3 DNA follows: TGTGCCAGCAGGCCCCCAGTCAGCTCCTACAATGAGCAGTTCTTC. It encodes CASRPPVSSYNEQFF.

The chain employs TRBV5-8 and TRBJ2-3, with D uncertain. This CDR3 has 14 amino acids. Germline CDR1 and CDR2: SGHTS and YDEGEE. V lost 4 bases and J 5 bases, leaving 14 bases between the germline ends. The CDR3 protein is CASSLLSFLDTQYF. For the CDR3, the DNA is TGTGCCAGCAGCCTACTATCTTTTCTAGATACGCAGTATTTT.

The chain combines TRBV19 with TRBJ1-5; no firm D call. The germline V gene has CDR1 LNHDA and CDR2 SQIVND (reference sequence). The CDR3 contains 13 residues. Trimming left V 3 bases short and J 4 bases short, with 7 bases between. In DNA form, the CDR3 reads TGTGCCAGTAGTATGGGCAGAAATCAGCCCCAGCATTTT. Amino acid sequence: CASSMGRNQPQHF.

J is TRBJ2-2 and V is TRBV4-1, with 8 bases identical to TRBD1. The CDR3 is 17 residues long. Trimming cost V 3 bases and J 5 bases; bases outside gene matches: 11. Germline V gene lookup returns CDR1 MGHRA and CDR2 YSYEKL. CDR3 DNA sequence: TGCGCCAGCAGCCAGGCACCGGGCAGGGGGCTAACCGGGGAGCTGTTTTTT. Its translation: CASSQAPGRGLTGELFF.

This clone has only one observation. V and J are TRBV29-1 and TRBJ2-5; TRBD1 aligns across 8 bases. Germline CDR1 and CDR2: SQVTM and ANQGSEA. The V and J ends lost 6 bases and 5 bases, in that order; junction bases with no gene match: 14. The CDR3 extends over 15 amino acids. CDR3 sequence (DNA): TGCAGCGTAGCCTCCGACAGGGGAAGGTGGGAGACCCAGTACTTC. It codes for CSVASDRGRWETQYF.

The V gene is TRBV6-2 or TRBV6-3, the J gene TRBJ1-2; unclear D gene. The CDR3 is 13 amino acids. Germline V CDR1 and CDR2: MNHEY, SVGEGT. V lost 3 bases to trimming and J lost 8 bases, with 13 bases between them. The CDR3 DNA reads TGTGCCAGCAGTTATGGCAGATCTAGGGGCTACACCTTC. As protein: CASSYGRSRGYTF.

The chain links TRBV13 to TRBJ1-2; 8 nucleotides match TRBD1. Germline V gene sequence: CDR1 PRHDT, CDR2 FYEKMQ (reference sequence). Trimming at V came to 3 bases and at J to 7 bases, leaving 4 bases not matched to a gene. This CDR3 is built from 13 residues. CDR3 nucleotides: TGTGCCAGCAGCTTTACAGGGGGTTCTGGCTACACCTTC. Protein sequence: CASSFTGGSGYTF.